The TCR beta chain described here comes from a study of T cells in Graves' hyperthyroidism and ophthalmopathy. Study-wide points: Most clonotypes expanded in the thyroid (above 0.001) were also present in blood.

Amplification yielded TCR beta CDR3 regions, with RNA transcripts as the source. The study used the HTBI primer set for a first-round RT-PCR of the TCR CDR3. TCRdb processed the multiplex PCR reads anew with MiXCR; each CDR3 protein has one entry. Counted here are 600,000 or so distinct CDR3 sequences, approximately 15% occurring once; the ten biggest clones make up approximately 13%. On this clonotype itself: As yet, its antigen is unknown.

Germline V lookup: CDR1 SGDLS, CDR2 YYNGEE. The ends lost 4 bases at V and 7 bases at J; junction bases unmatched: 5. The CDR3 sequence is 13 residues long. The clonotype comes from a woman in her forties or fifties with Graves' ophthalmopathy. Specimen: blood. V gene TRBV9 combines with J gene TRBJ2-1; 7 bases are shared with TRBD2. Here the CDR3 DNA reads TGTGCCAGCAGCACACGAGCGGGGAATGAGCAGTTCTTC. It is translated as CASSTRAGNEQFF.